This entry lists 19 T cell receptor beta chains sequenced from one sample in a study of blood T cell repertoires in COVID-19. Only in-frame clones appear in the TCRdb table, and some are missing; sequencing was by immunoSEQ multiplex PCR. The repertoire holds about 200,000 clones, with approximately 81% as singletons. The specimen sequenced was peripheral blood. The receptors here all came from a woman aged 80 or older with acute or convalescent COVID-19.

V usage is TRBV2 and J usage is TRBJ2-5, with D tentatively TRBD1 (6 bases). Germline assignment: CDR1 SNHLY and CDR2 FYNNEI. The CDR3 contains 13 residues. V was trimmed by 5 bases and J by 1 base, leaving 8 bases between them. The CDR3, as DNA: TGTGCCAGCAGTAGGGGGTTCCAAGAGACCCAGTACTTC. Protein sequence: CASSRGFQETQYF.

The genes are TRBV30 and TRBJ2-1; D not resolved. Per the germline V gene, CDR1 is GTSNPN and CDR2 is SVGIG (reference sequence). This CDR3 contains 13 residues. V was clipped by 5 bases and J by 2 bases, with 10 bases between them. CDR3 sequence: CAWRSSAYNEQFF. CDR3 coding DNA: TGTGCCTGGCGGAGCTCCGCCTACAATGAGCAGTTCTTC. The whole variable domain, filled in from reference TRBV30 and TRBJ2-1, reads SQTIHQWPATLVQPVGSPLSLECTVEGTSNPNLYWYRQAAGRGLQLLFYSVGIGQISSEVPQNLSASRPQDRQFILSSKKLLLSDSGFYLCAWRSSAYNEQFFGPGTRLTVL.

This rearrangement joins TRBV4-3 to TRBJ2-3; 8 bases line up with TRBD1. After removal of 2 bases from V and 4 bases from J, the junction contained 5 bases not matched to a gene. The CDR3 runs to 15 residues. Germline CDR1 LGHNA, CDR2 YSLEER. CDR3 sequence reads: CASSQRQGPSDTQYF. The CDR3 DNA is TGCGCCAGCAGCCAAAGACAGGGGCCGTCAGATACGCAGTATTTT.

This sequence joins TRBV5-1 and TRBJ2-2, with D tentatively TRBD1 (5 bases). CDR3 length equals 16 residues. Germline V gives CDR1 SGHRS, CDR2 YFSETQ. V lost 4 bases and J 0 bases, leaving 13 bases between the germline ends. As DNA, the CDR3 is TGCGCCAGCAGCGGTGACAGAGTCGCGAACACCGGGGAGCTGTTTTTT. It specifies CASSGDRVANTGELFF.

DNA of the CDR3: TGTGCCACCTCGACTGGCGGGCGGGGGTGGAACACTGAAGCTTTCTTT. This sequence encodes CATSTGGRGWNTEAFF. The chain uses TRBV24-1 and TRBJ1-1; D is perhaps TRBD1 (5 bases). Germline V gene sequence: CDR1 KGHDR, CDR2 SFDVKD. V was cut by 9 bases and J by 1 base, with 20 bases left in between. The CDR3 contains 16 residues.

J is TRBJ2-3 and V is TRBV4-1; a weak D match, TRBD2 (5 bases). V shed 5 bases and J shed 0 bases, with 12 bases lying between them. Looked up from germline, CDR1 is MGHRA and CDR2 is YSYEKL. The CDR3 is 15 residues long. CDR3 coding DNA: TGCGCCAGCAGCAGAGCTTGGACTAGCACAGATACGCAGTATTTT. This gives the protein CASSRAWTSTDTQYF.

V and J are TRBV2 and TRBJ2-7; 9 bases align to TRBD1. With V trimmed by 10 bases and J by 6 bases, 10 bases remained unmatched. The CDR3 spans 13 residues. Per the germline V gene, CDR1 is SNHLY and CDR2 is FYNNEI. The CDR3 DNA is TGTGCCACCGACCGGGACAGGGAGGGCGAGCAGTACTTC. Its protein product is CATDRDREGEQYF.

The chain joins TRBV30 to TRBJ2-1; 7 bases align to TRBD2. This CDR3 has 15 amino acids. Germline CDR1 and CDR2: GTSNPN and SVGIG (reference sequence). V shed 0 bases and J 10 bases; nucleotides not matched to a gene: 12. The CDR3 DNA follows: TGTGCCTGGAGTGTACTCGGCGGGGGATCAATCGAGCAGTTCTTC. This translates into CAWSVLGGGSIEQFF. Full variable domain (remainder filled in from reference TRBV30 and TRBJ2-1): SQTIHQWPATLVQPVGSPLSLECTVEGTSNPNLYWYRQAAGRGLQLLFYSVGIGQISSEVPQNLSASRPQDRQFILSSKKLLLSDSGFYLCAWSVLGGGSIEQFFGPGTRLTVL.

The chain links TRBV12-3 or TRBV12-4 to TRBJ1-5; no clear D. Trimming took 6 bases from V and 0 from J, leaving 6 bases between them. The CDR3 covers 13 residues. CDR3 DNA: TGTGCCAGCAGGGCAAATAGCAATCAGCCCCAGCATTTT. It encodes CASRANSNQPQHF.

This clone has more than one count but fewer than ten. The chain couples TRBV4-1 to TRBJ2-5, with 9 positions matching TRBD1. Germline CDR1 and CDR2: MGHRA and YSYEKL. V lost 4 bases, J lost 2 bases, and 17 bases stayed unmatched. This CDR3 comprises 19 residues. The CDR3 DNA is TGCGCCAGCAGCCGATTTGGGACAGGGTCCGGTACCGTACAAGAGACCCAGTACTTC. Translation: CASSRFGTGSGTVQETQYF.

The chain couples TRBV11-3 to TRBJ2-3; D not certain. The germline V gene has CDR1 SGHNT and CDR2 YENEEA. The CDR3 has 12 amino acids. Trimming took off 5 bases at V and 6 bases at J, with 9 bases between the two ends. CDR3 nucleotides: TGTGCCAGCAGCCTTCCCCCGGATACGCAGTATTTT. Amino acid sequence: CASSLPPDTQYF. The entire variable domain, with the rest obtained from reference TRBV11-3 and TRBJ2-3, is as follows: EAGVVQSPRYKIIEKKQPVAFWCNPISGHNTLYWYLQNLGQGPELLIRYENEEAVDDSQLPKDRFSAERLKGVDSTLKIQPAELGDSAVYLCASSLPPDTQYFGPGTRLTVL.

This clone was seen repeatedly, ten times or more. The chain links TRBV19 to TRBJ1-5, with a tentative D call TRBD1 (6 bases). Germline assignment: CDR1 LNHDA and CDR2 SQIVND (reference sequence). V was cut by 5 bases and J by 4 bases, with 27 bases left in between. The CDR3 totals 19 residues. CDR3 nucleotide sequence: TGTGCCAGTAGTGATCGAGCATCCAGGGGATTCTTTTTAAATCAGCCCCAGCATTTT. Protein: CASSDRASRGFFLNQPQHF.

V gene TRBV7-9 combines with J gene TRBJ2-1; perhaps TRBD2 as D (5 bases). The V end lost 7 bases, the J end lost 9 bases, and 22 bases lay between the germline ends. CDR3 length: 15 residues. Per germline, CDR1 SEHNR and CDR2 FQNEAQ (reference sequence). The CDR3 spells CASTPLRATQIEQFF. CDR3 DNA sequence: TGTGCCAGCACCCCACTGAGGGCAACCCAGATTGAGCAGTTCTTC.

As DNA, the CDR3 is TGCAGCGTTGGTAGTAGGAGTTTGAACACTGAAGCTTTCTTT. The encoded protein is CSVGSRSLNTEAFF. The genes are TRBV29-1 and TRBJ1-1; the D is unclear. V lost 4 bases and J 0 bases, leaving 12 bases between the germline ends. The CDR3 totals 14 residues. The germline gives CDR1 SQVTM, CDR2 ANQGSEA.

This clone was found once. The gene calls are TRBV30 and TRBJ1-2, with a possible D match to TRBD1 (6 bases). The CDR3 covers 14 residues. In germline, CDR1 is GTSNPN, CDR2 SVGIG (reference sequence). Trimming pared 3 bases from V and 2 bases from J, leaving 13 bases between. The CDR3 spells CAWSPGGPNYGYTF. DNA for the CDR3: TGTGCCTGGAGCCCCGGGGGGCCGAACTATGGCTACACCTTC.

This clone was counted only a few times. The chain combines TRBV5-1 with TRBJ1-5; D gene uncertain. The CDR3 loop spans 14 amino acids. CDR1 is SGHRS, CDR2 YFSETQ, per germline. Trimming shortened V by 0 bases and J by 5 bases, and 9 bases separated the two germline ends. Here the CDR3 reads CASSLDSYDQPQHF. The CDR3 DNA follows: TGCGCCAGCAGCTTGGACAGCTATGATCAGCCCCAGCATTTT.

The V call is TRBV21-1, the J call TRBJ1-1. TRBV21-1 is designated a pseudogene. This CDR3 comprises 15 residues. CDR3 protein: CASSTPGTRESEAFF. The CDR3 DNA is TGTGCCAGCAGCACCCCGGGGACTCGGGAATCTGAAGCTTTCTTT.

V usage is TRBV5-4 and J usage is TRBJ2-7, with 8 bases that match TRBD2. Germline CDR1 and CDR2: SGHNT and YYREEE (reference sequence). The CDR3 is made up of 14 amino acids. With 3 bases clipped from V and 3 bases from J, the junction kept 5 bases outside the gene matches. The CDR3 sequence: CASSSQTSDYEQYF. The CDR3 DNA is TGTGCCAGCAGCTCCCAGACTAGCGACTACGAGCAGTACTTC. Together with reference TRBV5-4 and TRBJ2-7, the CDR3 gives the full variable domain: ETGVTQSPTHLIKTRGQQVTLRCSSQSGHNTVSWYQQALGQGPQFIFQYYREEENGRGNFPPRFSGLQFPNYSSELNVNALELDDSALYLCASSSQTSDYEQYFGPGTRLTVT.

This chain connects TRBV20-1 to TRBJ2-1; possible D gene TRBD1, 5 bases. The CDR3 spans 13 residues. The ends were cut back, 3 bases at V and 4 bases at J, with 10 bases in the middle. Germline V gives CDR1 DFQATT, CDR2 SNEGSKA (reference sequence). Written as DNA, the CDR3 is TGCAGTGCTAGTTGGACAAGTTACAATGAGCAGTTCTTC. This codes for CSASWTSYNEQFF.